A selection of T cell receptor beta chains follows, all from one sample in a study of control samples from healthy donors and cancer patients. Clones were read by immunoSEQ multiplex PCR, and TCRdb kept only the in-frame ones, dropping some. This table has some 150,000 clones, about 94% appearing once. The sequenced sample was blood. The receptors were gathered from a man aged 35-49 years in good health. Both conserved end residues are part of each CDR3. Each record gives: CDR3 length, J gene, V gene, D gene, clone size, CDR3 DNA, CDR3 protein. D genes are given only for firm matches. Rows may omit the clone size; those that give it use once, few, many or a size class.

CDR3 length: 14
J gene: TRBJ1-4
V gene: TRBV29-1
D gene: TRBD1
clone size: NA
CDR3 DNA: TGCAGCGTTGAAAGGCGGGACAGGGTTGAAAAACTGTTTTTT
CDR3 protein: CSVERRDRVEKLFF

CDR3 length: 12
J gene: TRBJ2-2
V gene: TRBV12-3/TRBV12-4
D gene: NA
clone size: NA
CDR3 DNA: TGTGCCAGCAGCAGAACCTCCGGGGAGCTGTTTTTT
CDR3 protein: CASSRTSGELFF

CDR3 length: 15
J gene: TRBJ2-7
V gene: TRBV4-1
D gene: NA
clone size: NA
CDR3 DNA: TGCGCCAGCAGCCAAGTATCACAAAAGGGCTACGAGCAGTACTTC
CDR3 protein: CASSQVSQKGYEQYF

CDR3 length: 15
J gene: TRBJ1-1
V gene: TRBV7-6
D gene: NA
clone size: NA
CDR3 DNA: TGTGCCAGCAGCTTGAGAGGGCCGGGGAACACTGAAGCTTTCTTT
CDR3 protein: CASSLRGPGNTEAFF

CDR3 length: 15
J gene: TRBJ1-1
V gene: TRBV6-4
D gene: NA
clone size: NA
CDR3 DNA: TGTGCCAGCAGTGACTTTGGACAGCTGAACACTGAAGCTTTCTTT
CDR3 protein: CASSDFGQLNTEAFF

CDR3 length: 13
J gene: TRBJ1-1
V gene: TRBV14
D gene: NA
clone size: NA
CDR3 DNA: TGTGCCAGCAGCCTTATCAGTGGCACTGAAGCTTTCTTT
CDR3 protein: CASSLISGTEAFF

CDR3 length: 14
J gene: TRBJ2-7
V gene: TRBV27
D gene: TRBD1
clone size: once
CDR3 DNA: TGTGCCAGCAGTCTACAGGACAGGGAGTACGAGCAGTACTTC
CDR3 protein: CASSLQDREYEQYF

CDR3 length: 16
J gene: TRBJ1-5
V gene: TRBV6-2/TRBV6-3
D gene: NA
clone size: NA
CDR3 DNA: TGTGCCAGCAGCATGTTTCTCGGGAACAGGGATCAGCCCCAGCATTTT
CDR3 protein: CASSMFLGNRDQPQHF

CDR3 length: 15
J gene: TRBJ1-4
V gene: TRBV5-6
D gene: NA
clone size: NA
CDR3 DNA: TGTGCCAGCAGCTTGGGTTCCCATGGAGCTGAAAAACTGTTTTTT
CDR3 protein: CASSLGSHGAEKLFF

CDR3 length: 14
J gene: TRBJ1-5
V gene: TRBV30
D gene: NA
clone size: NA
CDR3 DNA: TGTGCCTGGAGCCAATTCCAGGAAGGTCAGCCCCAGCATTTT
CDR3 protein: CAWSQFQEGQPQHF

CDR3 length: 13
J gene: TRBJ2-7
V gene: TRBV19
D gene: NA
clone size: NA
CDR3 DNA: TGTGCAAGTACGCCACCAGGGAGCCACGAGCAGTACTTC
CDR3 protein: CASTPPGSHEQYF

CDR3 length: 14
J gene: TRBJ1-2
V gene: TRBV18
D gene: TRBD1
clone size: NA
CDR3 DNA: TGTGCCAGCTCACCAACTACCGCAGGGGGAGGCTACACCTTC
CDR3 protein: CASSPTTAGGGYTF

CDR3 length: 14
J gene: TRBJ1-3
V gene: TRBV18
D gene: NA
clone size: NA
CDR3 DNA: TGTGCCAGCTCACCCTCTGCGGGGAGAAACACCATATATTTT
CDR3 protein: CASSPSAGRNTIYF

CDR3 length: 14
J gene: TRBJ1-4
V gene: TRBV5-1
D gene: NA
clone size: NA
CDR3 DNA: TGCGCCAGCAGCCCGGGACGGACGAATGAAAAACTGTTTTTT
CDR3 protein: CASSPGRTNEKLFF

CDR3 length: 15
J gene: TRBJ2-6
V gene: TRBV11-2
D gene: NA
clone size: NA
CDR3 DNA: TGTGCCAGCAGCTTATTCCTCTCTGGGGCCAACGTCCTGACTTTC
CDR3 protein: CASSLFLSGANVLTF

CDR3 length: 16
J gene: TRBJ2-3
V gene: TRBV28
D gene: TRBD2
clone size: NA
CDR3 DNA: TGTGCCAGCAGGACACTAGCGGGGAAAAGCACAGATACGCAGTATTTT
CDR3 protein: CASRTLAGKSTDTQYF

CDR3 length: 15
J gene: TRBJ1-2
V gene: TRBV6-5
D gene: NA
clone size: NA
CDR3 DNA: TGTGCCAGCAGTTACTCCGCGACAGCTAACTATGGCTACACCTTC
CDR3 protein: CASSYSATANYGYTF

CDR3 length: 13
J gene: TRBJ2-6
V gene: TRBV10-2
D gene: NA
clone size: NA
CDR3 DNA: TGCGCCAGCACCAGTTCTGGGGCCAACGTCCTGACTTTC
CDR3 protein: CASTSSGANVLTF

CDR3 length: 16
J gene: TRBJ2-4
V gene: TRBV5-8
D gene: NA
clone size: NA
CDR3 DNA: TGTGCCAGCAGCTTCGATCCCGGTTTAGCCAAAAACATTCAGTACTTC
CDR3 protein: CASSFDPGLAKNIQYF

CDR3 length: 14
J gene: TRBJ1-1
V gene: TRBV29-1
D gene: NA
clone size: NA
CDR3 DNA: TGCAGCGTTGGGGCCAGGAGGGGGTCTACTGAAGCTTTCTTT
CDR3 protein: CSVGARRGSTEAFF

CDR3 length: 16
J gene: TRBJ1-2
V gene: TRBV14
D gene: NA
clone size: NA
CDR3 DNA: TGTGCCAGCAGCCCGCAATCGGGGCGGGGTGGCTATGGCTACACCTTC
CDR3 protein: CASSPQSGRGGYGYTF

CDR3 length: 15
J gene: TRBJ1-2
V gene: TRBV7-2
D gene: TRBD1
clone size: NA
CDR3 DNA: TGTGCCAGCAGCTTAGATATAGGACAGGGAAATGGCTACACCTTC
CDR3 protein: CASSLDIGQGNGYTF

CDR3 length: 11
J gene: TRBJ1-1
V gene: TRBV29-1
D gene: NA
clone size: NA
CDR3 DNA: TGCAGCGTTGAATACGAGTATGAAGCTTTCTTT
CDR3 protein: CSVEYEYEAFF

CDR3 length: 14
J gene: TRBJ2-7
V gene: TRBV27
D gene: NA
clone size: NA
CDR3 DNA: TGTGCCAGCCGCGGGACCGCGAGCTCCTACGAGCAGTACTTC
CDR3 protein: CASRGTASSYEQYF

CDR3 length: 14
J gene: TRBJ1-2
V gene: TRBV30
D gene: NA
clone size: NA
CDR3 DNA: TGTGCCTGGACCCGGACAGCGACTAACTATGGCTACACCTTC
CDR3 protein: CAWTRTATNYGYTF

CDR3 length: 18
J gene: TRBJ2-1
V gene: TRBV9
D gene: NA
clone size: NA
CDR3 DNA: TGTGCCAGCAGCGTAGGTATTATGGGGGGTCCCCAACGCAATGAGCAGTTCTTC
CDR3 protein: CASSVGIMGGPQRNEQFF

CDR3 length: 13
J gene: TRBJ2-1
V gene: TRBV3-1/TRBV3-2
D gene: NA
clone size: NA
CDR3 DNA: TGTGCCAGCAGCCAAGTCGGGGTCTCTGGTGAGTTCTTC
CDR3 protein: CASSQVGVSGEFF

CDR3 length: 14
J gene: TRBJ1-1
V gene: TRBV6-5
D gene: NA
clone size: NA
CDR3 DNA: TGTGCCAGCAGTTACGGGGGGAGAAACACTGAAGCTTTCTTT
CDR3 protein: CASSYGGRNTEAFF

CDR3 length: 16
J gene: TRBJ2-7
V gene: TRBV28
D gene: TRBD1
clone size: NA
CDR3 DNA: TGTGCCAGCGGCTCGTATGGACAGGGAGAGTACGACGAGCAGTACTTC
CDR3 protein: CASGSYGQGEYDEQYF

CDR3 length: 14
J gene: TRBJ1-2
V gene: TRBV6-6
D gene: NA
clone size: NA
CDR3 DNA: TGTGCCAGCAGCCACCGGACCCCTGGGTATGGCTACACCTTC
CDR3 protein: CASSHRTPGYGYTF

CDR3 length: 15
J gene: TRBJ2-1
V gene: TRBV27
D gene: TRBD1
clone size: NA
CDR3 DNA: TGTGCCAGCAGTCTGGGGACAGAATCCTACAATGAGCAGTTCTTC
CDR3 protein: CASSLGTESYNEQFF

CDR3 length: 15
J gene: TRBJ1-1
V gene: TRBV28
D gene: TRBD1
clone size: NA
CDR3 DNA: TGTGCCAGCAGTGAAAGACAGGGAGCTCACACTGAAGCTTTCTTT
CDR3 protein: CASSERQGAHTEAFF

CDR3 length: 14
J gene: TRBJ2-1
V gene: TRBV3-1/TRBV3-2
D gene: NA
clone size: NA
CDR3 DNA: TGTGCCAGCAGCCAAGCCACCTTGGGCGGTGAGCAGTTCTTC
CDR3 protein: CASSQATLGGEQFF

CDR3 length: 14
J gene: TRBJ1-6
V gene: TRBV6-5
D gene: TRBD1
clone size: NA
CDR3 DNA: TGTGCCAGCCGACAGGGGGCTTTAGATTCACCCCTCCACTTT
CDR3 protein: CASRQGALDSPLHF

CDR3 length: 13
J gene: TRBJ1-1
V gene: TRBV29-1
D gene: NA
clone size: NA
CDR3 DNA: TGCAGCGTTGTTGAATTTCGGGACACTGAAGCTTTCTTT
CDR3 protein: CSVVEFRDTEAFF

CDR3 length: 16
J gene: TRBJ2-2
V gene: TRBV19
D gene: TRBD1
clone size: NA
CDR3 DNA: TGTGCCAGTAGTGCCCGTGGTCAGGGGGCGGACGGGGAGCTGTTTTTT
CDR3 protein: CASSARGQGADGELFF

CDR3 length: 13
J gene: TRBJ1-2
V gene: TRBV5-1
D gene: NA
clone size: NA
CDR3 DNA: TGCGCCAGCAGCGTAACCGGTGACTATGGCTACACCTTC
CDR3 protein: CASSVTGDYGYTF

CDR3 length: 16
J gene: TRBJ2-1
V gene: TRBV6-5
D gene: NA
clone size: NA
CDR3 DNA: TGTGCCAGCAGTTACTCGTCGCAGGGCCCGCCCAATGAGCAGTTCTTC
CDR3 protein: CASSYSSQGPPNEQFF

CDR3 length: 15
J gene: TRBJ1-5
V gene: TRBV5-5
D gene: NA
clone size: NA
CDR3 DNA: TGTGCCAGCAGCCTAGGAGGGGGGAGCAATCAGCCCCAGCATTTT
CDR3 protein: CASSLGGGSNQPQHF

CDR3 length: 16
J gene: TRBJ1-3
V gene: TRBV28
D gene: TRBD1
clone size: once
CDR3 DNA: TGTGCCAGCAGTCCTACCGGGACAGGGGTCGGAAACACCATATATTTT
CDR3 protein: CASSPTGTGVGNTIYF

CDR3 length: 13
J gene: TRBJ2-3
V gene: TRBV7-9
D gene: NA
clone size: NA
CDR3 DNA: TGTGCCAGCAGCTCCACCGGGGGATATACGCAGTATTTT
CDR3 protein: CASSSTGGYTQYF

CDR3 length: 15
J gene: TRBJ1-2
V gene: TRBV5-6
D gene: NA
clone size: NA
CDR3 DNA: TGTGCCAGCAGCCCTCAGGGTACTCTTAACTATGGCTACACCTTC
CDR3 protein: CASSPQGTLNYGYTF

CDR3 length: 17
J gene: TRBJ1-2
V gene: TRBV15
D gene: TRBD1
clone size: NA
CDR3 DNA: TGTGCCACCAGCAGAGATCACTCCGGGACAGGGTCTTTTGGCTACACCTTC
CDR3 protein: CATSRDHSGTGSFGYTF

CDR3 length: 14
J gene: TRBJ1-6
V gene: TRBV7-2
D gene: TRBD1
clone size: NA
CDR3 DNA: TGTGCCAGCACCCGGGACAGGGTGGATTCACCCCTCCACTTT
CDR3 protein: CASTRDRVDSPLHF

CDR3 length: 15
J gene: TRBJ2-7
V gene: TRBV4-2
D gene: TRBD1
clone size: NA
CDR3 DNA: TGTGCCAGCAGCCCCACCGGACAGGGATCCTACGAGCAGTACTTC
CDR3 protein: CASSPTGQGSYEQYF

CDR3 length: 17
J gene: TRBJ2-7
V gene: TRBV6-1
D gene: NA
clone size: NA
CDR3 DNA: TGTGCCAGCAGTGAAGTATGGAGGGGGCCTAGCTCCTACGAGCAGTACTTC
CDR3 protein: CASSEVWRGPSSYEQYF

CDR3 length: 14
J gene: TRBJ1-1
V gene: TRBV7-2
D gene: TRBD1
clone size: NA
CDR3 DNA: TGTGCCAGCAGCTCCCGGGACAGGGACACTGAAGCTTTCTTT
CDR3 protein: CASSSRDRDTEAFF